The 18 T cell receptor beta chains listed next were all sequenced from one sample in a study of cytomegalovirus exposure and HLA in healthy donors. Libraries were prepared by immunoSEQ multiplex PCR; TCRdb keeps only in-frame clonotypes and omits some of them. This table holds roughly 120,000 clones, about nine tenths found once. The sample comprised PBMCs. The receptors stem from a man younger than 45 in good health and CMV-seronegative.

V usage is TRBV13 and J usage is TRBJ2-7, with 7 positions matching TRBD2. This CDR3 is 16 amino acids long. The trim removed 2 bases at V and 3 bases at J, leaving 10 bases unmatched. Germline CDR1 and CDR2: PRHDT and FYEKMQ (reference sequence). CDR3: CASSLMMGTGGYEQYF. In nucleotides, the CDR3 is TGTGCCAGCAGCTTAATGATGGGGACGGGAGGCTACGAGCAGTACTTC.

The chain has TRBV15 and TRBJ1-4; no definite D call. The CDR3 is made up of 16 amino acids. Between the trimmed V and J ends, which lost 0 bases and 0 bases, there was a span of 8 bases. Germline lookup yields CDR1 LNHNV and CDR2 YYDKDF (reference sequence). This CDR3 reads CATSRDRGATNEKLFF. The CDR3 coding sequence is TGTGCCACCAGCAGAGATCGCGGGGCAACTAATGAAAAACTGTTTTTT.

The V call is TRBV5-1, the J call TRBJ2-1; no reliable D call. This CDR3 spans 16 amino acids. Trimming cost V 0 bases and J 0 bases, with 10 bases left between them. CDR1 and CDR2 (germline): SGHRS, YFSETQ. Here the CDR3 reads CASSLAARVSYNEQFF. The CDR3 nucleotides read TGCGCCAGCAGCTTGGCCGCGCGTGTCTCCTACAATGAGCAGTTCTTC. The entire variable domain, with the rest obtained from reference TRBV5-1 and TRBJ2-1, is as follows: KAGVTQTPRYLIKTRGQQVTLSCSPISGHRSVSWYQQTPGQGLQFLFEYFSETQRNKGNFPGRFSGRQFSNSRSEMNVSTLELGDSALYLCASSLAARVSYNEQFFGPGTRLTVL.

This clone was seen at least ten times. V gene TRBV6-1 combines with J gene TRBJ2-1, with 8 bases matching TRBD2. Germline V gene lookup returns CDR1 MNHNS and CDR2 SASEGT. The CDR3 sequence is 15 residues long. Germline trimming cut 4 bases from V and 7 bases from J; bases unmatched to any gene: 9. CDR3 sequence: CASSAFSGGANEQFF. For the CDR3, the DNA is TGTGCCAGCAGTGCGTTCAGCGGGGGAGCGAATGAGCAGTTCTTC.

The sample holds one count of this clone. V gene TRBV4-1 combines with J gene TRBJ1-5; 9 bases are shared with TRBD1. The trim removed 5 bases at V and 3 bases at J, leaving 5 bases unmatched. There are 15 residues in the CDR3. Germline CDR1 reads MGHRA; CDR2 reads YSYEKL. Written as DNA, the CDR3 is TGCGCCAGCAGCTCGGGACAGGGTCCCAATCAGCCCCAGCATTTT. This translates into CASSSGQGPNQPQHF.

The rearrangement joins TRBV6-6 to TRBJ1-4; unclear D gene. The CDR3 is 14 amino acids. V lost 5 bases and J lost 1, with 8 bases in between. Germline V gene data show CDR1 as MNHNY and CDR2 as SVGAGI (reference sequence). CDR3 sequence: CASSRTGTNEKLFF. CDR3 nucleotide sequence: TGTGCCAGCAGTCGAACGGGAACTAATGAAAAACTGTTTTTT.

The chain combines TRBV19 with TRBJ2-2; 11 positions agree with TRBD2. J gave up 1 base and V 3 bases, and 4 bases lay outside the gene matches. This CDR3 is built from 17 residues. The germline V gene encodes CDR1 LNHDA and CDR2 SQIVND (reference sequence). The DNA for the CDR3 is TGTGCCAGTAGTATTCCTAGCGGGGGGATGAACACCGGGGAGCTGTTTTTT. Translated: CASSIPSGGMNTGELFF.

V and J are TRBV7-2 and TRBJ2-1; D gene unclear. V lost 4 bases and J 10 bases, leaving 14 bases between the germline ends. There are 13 residues in the CDR3. CDR1 is SGHTA, CDR2 FQGNSA, per germline. The CDR3 reads CASSSTRHGEQFF. The CDR3 coding sequence is TGTGCCAGCAGCTCCACCCGGCACGGGGAGCAGTTCTTC. Full variable domain (missing parts from reference TRBV7-2 and TRBJ2-1): GAGVSQSPSNKVTEKGKDVELRCDPISGHTALYWYRQSLGQGLEFLIYFQGNSAPDKSGLPSDRFSAERTGGSVSTLTIQRTQQEDSAVYLCASSSTRHGEQFFGPGTRLTVL.

The chain combines TRBV11-2 with TRBJ2-3, with TRBD1 as a possible D gene (6 bases). Germline CDR1 reads SGHAT; CDR2 reads FQNNGV. V dropped 1 base and J dropped 6 bases, with 11 bases sitting between them. CDR3 length equals 14 residues. The CDR3: CASSLAQGTDTQYF. CDR3 nucleotide sequence: TGTGCCAGCAGCTTAGCACAGGGAACTGATACGCAGTATTTT.

V is TRBV19 and J is TRBJ1-1, with a weak D call TRBD1 (5 bases). Germline CDR1 LNHDA, CDR2 SQIVND (reference sequence). V was shortened by 5 bases and J by 8 bases, with 15 bases between the two germline ends. The CDR3 totals 13 residues. The CDR3 bases are TGTGCCAGTAGTCCCCGTTCCCCAGGGGAAGCTTTCTTT. Protein product: CASSPRSPGEAFF.

V gene TRBV15 combines with J gene TRBJ2-6; 7 bases map to TRBD1. The V and J ends lost 7 bases and 2 bases, in that order; junction bases with no gene match: 5. The length of the CDR3 is 15 residues. The germline V gene has CDR1 LNHNV and CDR2 YYDKDF (reference sequence). CDR3 sequence: CATTLDRAGANVLTF. In DNA, the CDR3 is TGTGCCACCACCCTTGACAGGGCTGGGGCCAACGTCCTGACTTTC.

The chain recombines TRBV7-2 with TRBJ1-2, with TRBD1 as a possible D gene (5 bases). V was clipped by 3 bases and J by 3 bases, with 8 bases between them. Germline V lookup: CDR1 SGHTA, CDR2 FQGNSA. This CDR3 has 13 amino acids. The CDR3 coding sequence is TGTGCCAGCAGCTTGTCGGGGGACTATGGCTACACCTTC. This sequence encodes CASSLSGDYGYTF.

This clone was detected only once. V and J are TRBV28 and TRBJ1-1, with D perhaps matching TRBD1 (5 bases). V lost 4 bases to trimming and J lost 0 bases, with 12 bases between them. Germline loops: CDR1 MDHEN, CDR2 SYDVKM. The CDR3 length is 15 residues. The CDR3 DNA follows: TGTGCCAGCAGTTCAGCGACAGCCATGAACACTGAAGCTTTCTTT. Translated: CASSSATAMNTEAFF.

The genes are TRBV11-3 and TRBJ2-7; 7 bases agree with TRBD1. Germline lookup yields CDR1 SGHNT and CDR2 YENEEA. J lost 5 bases, V lost 5 bases, and 6 bases had no gene match. This CDR3 is built from 13 residues. The CDR3 reads CASSPRGGHEQYF. CDR3 coding DNA: TGTGCCAGCAGCCCAAGAGGGGGCCACGAGCAGTACTTC.

This rearrangement joins TRBV6-5 to TRBJ1-1, with 8 nucleotides matching TRBD1. V shed 5 bases, J shed 3 bases, and the junction held 5 bases outside the gene matches. Per the germline V gene, CDR1 is MNHEY and CDR2 is SVGAGI. CDR3 length: 14 amino acids. The CDR3 protein is CASSPWTGHTEAFF. DNA of the CDR3: TGTGCCAGCAGTCCCTGGACAGGGCACACTGAAGCTTTCTTT.

This rearrangement joins TRBV14 to TRBJ2-1, with a possible D match to TRBD1 (6 bases). CDR1 and CDR2 from the germline V gene are SGHDN and FVKESK. V was pared by 1 base and J by 2 bases, with 6 bases between. This CDR3 is 14 amino acids long. The CDR3 DNA is TGTGCCAGCAGCCAAGGGACAGCCTACAATGAGCAGTTCTTC. This encodes CASSQGTAYNEQFF. Complete variable domain (other parts from reference TRBV14 and TRBJ2-1): EAGVTQFPSHSVIEKGQTVTLRCDPISGHDNLYWYRRVMGKEIKFLLHFVKESKQDESGMPNNRFLAERTGGTYSTLKVQPAELEDSGVYFCASSQGTAYNEQFFGPGTRLTVL.

Of note for this clone: Other DNA sequences within the sample encode an identical CDR3. The chain couples TRBV19 to TRBJ2-5, with 11 bases identical to TRBD2. The length of the CDR3 is 15 residues. Germline V gene lookup returns CDR1 LNHDA and CDR2 SQIVND (reference sequence). The trim removed 2 bases at V and 4 bases at J, leaving 3 bases unmatched. CDR3: CASSILAGGRETQYF. The CDR3 nucleotides are TGTGCCAGTAGTATACTAGCGGGGGGACGAGAGACCCAGTACTTC.

This rearrangement joins TRBV28 to TRBJ1-1; TRBD1 aligns across 7 bases. This CDR3 comprises 14 residues. The junction had 2 bases not matched to a gene; V was cut back by 4 bases and J by 0 bases. Germline CDR1 is MDHEN and CDR2 is SYDVKM. CDR3 nucleotides: TGTGCCAGCAGTTCAGGGACAGTGAACACTGAAGCTTTCTTT. Translated, it gives CASSSGTVNTEAFF.